The rows below give T cell receptor beta chains drawn from one sample of a study of blood T cell repertoires in COVID-19. Assay: immunoSEQ multiplex PCR; the TCRdb copy retains only in-frame clones and omits some. The table records about 260,000 clones, about 80% of them present only once. The source material was peripheral blood. Source of these receptors: a woman aged 45-65 years who had recovered from COVID-19. Each CDR3 is given with its conserved first and last residue. The D gene is left open where the match is weak. For some rows the clone size is stated as once, few or many, or as a class when expanded; others skip it.

V gene: TRBV7-2; D gene: TRBD2; clone size: .; J gene: TRBJ2-7; CDR3 DNA: TGTGCCAGCAGCTCTACTAGCGGGAGGAACTACGAGCAGTACTTC; CDR3 protein: CASSSTSGRNYEQYF
V gene: TRBV9; D gene: TRBD2; clone size: few; J gene: TRBJ2-7; CDR3 DNA: TGTGCCAGCAGCGTAGACGGGACTAGCGTTCACGAGCAGTACTTC; CDR3 protein: CASSVDGTSVHEQYF
V gene: TRBV11-1; D gene: .; clone size: .; J gene: TRBJ2-1; CDR3 DNA: TGTGCCAGCAGCTCGGGCTCGGGACTCGACAATGAGCAGTTCTTC; CDR3 protein: CASSSGSGLDNEQFF
V gene: TRBV6-4; D gene: TRBD1; clone size: .; J gene: TRBJ1-1; CDR3 DNA: TGTGCCAGCAGTGTGACAGGGGGAGGTACTGAAGCTTTCTTT; CDR3 protein: CASSVTGGGTEAFF
V gene: TRBV7-9; D gene: .; clone size: .; J gene: TRBJ1-5; CDR3 DNA: TGTGCCAGCAGCTCAGGGCGGGAAAGCAATCAGCCCCAGCATTTT; CDR3 protein: CASSSGRESNQPQHF
V gene: TRBV27; D gene: TRBD1; clone size: .; J gene: TRBJ1-2; CDR3 DNA: TGTGCCAGCAGTTTGTTAGGGACAGGGGGGGAAAACTATGGCTACACCTTC; CDR3 protein: CASSLLGTGGENYGYTF
V gene: TRBV7-3; D gene: .; clone size: .; J gene: TRBJ2-3; CDR3 DNA: TGTGCCAGCAGCCCCACAGGAATGCTGACGCTAGATACGCAGTATTTT; CDR3 protein: CASSPTGMLTLDTQYF
V gene: TRBV7-8; D gene: .; clone size: .; J gene: TRBJ1-1; CDR3 DNA: TGTGCCAGCAGCTTGGGCACGGCGGGGGTGAGTGAAGCTTTCTTT; CDR3 protein: CASSLGTAGVSEAFF
V gene: TRBV7-3; D gene: .; clone size: .; J gene: TRBJ2-6; CDR3 DNA: TGTGCCAGCAGCTACACAGGAAACTCTGGGGCCAACGTCCTGACTTTC; CDR3 protein: CASSYTGNSGANVLTF
V gene: TRBV24-1; D gene: TRBD2; clone size: .; J gene: TRBJ2-1; CDR3 DNA: TGTGCCACCAGTGCCCCGGGGGGAGTCTACAATGAGCAGTTCTTC; CDR3 protein: CATSAPGGVYNEQFF
V gene: TRBV7-9; D gene: TRBD2; clone size: .; J gene: TRBJ2-1; CDR3 DNA: TGTGCCAGCAGCTTTAACCTCGCTAGCGGCAATGAGCAGTTCTTC; CDR3 protein: CASSFNLASGNEQFF
V gene: TRBV4-3; D gene: .; clone size: .; J gene: TRBJ2-3; CDR3 DNA: TGCGCCAGCAGCCAAGGGGCGAGATCCACAGATACGCAGTATTTT; CDR3 protein: CASSQGARSTDTQYF
V gene: TRBV6-5; D gene: .; clone size: .; J gene: TRBJ1-6; CDR3 DNA: TGTGCCAGCACTCTCGACAGGAATTCACCCCTCCACTTT; CDR3 protein: CASTLDRNSPLHF
V gene: TRBV9; D gene: .; clone size: .; J gene: TRBJ1-4; CDR3 DNA: TGTGCCAGCAGCGTAGGAGGCCCTAATGAAAAACTGTTTTTT; CDR3 protein: CASSVGGPNEKLFF
V gene: TRBV7-9; D gene: .; clone size: .; J gene: TRBJ1-5; CDR3 DNA: TGTGCCAGCAGCCCTGAGACAGGTAGCAATCAGCCCCAGCATTTT; CDR3 protein: CASSPETGSNQPQHF
V gene: TRBV28; D gene: TRBD2; clone size: .; J gene: TRBJ2-7; CDR3 DNA: TGTGCCAGCACCCCCGGGGGGAGTGAGTACGAGCAGTACTTC; CDR3 protein: CASTPGGSEYEQYF
V gene: TRBV9; D gene: TRBD1; clone size: .; J gene: TRBJ2-2; CDR3 DNA: TGTGCCAGCAGCGCGGACAGGACAAGCACCGGGGAGCTGTTTTTT; CDR3 protein: CASSADRTSTGELFF
V gene: TRBV4-1; D gene: TRBD1; clone size: .; J gene: TRBJ2-6; CDR3 DNA: TGCGCCAGCAGCCAAGATCCCGTCAGGGGGCTGGTGGGCTCTGGGGCCAACGTCCTGACTTTC; CDR3 protein: CASSQDPVRGLVGSGANVLTF
V gene: TRBV27; D gene: TRBD2; clone size: .; J gene: TRBJ2-2; CDR3 DNA: TGTGCCAGCAGTTTACCCACAGGACTAGCGGGAAATACCGGGGAGCTGTTTTTT; CDR3 protein: CASSLPTGLAGNTGELFF
V gene: TRBV5-5; D gene: TRBD1; clone size: .; J gene: TRBJ1-6; CDR3 DNA: TGTGCCAGCAGGGCGGACAGGGTCTATAATTCACCCCTCCACTTT; CDR3 protein: CASRADRVYNSPLHF
V gene: TRBV15; D gene: TRBD2; clone size: .; J gene: TRBJ2-3; CDR3 DNA: TGTGCCACCAGCCGCGGGGGGGGCACAGATACGCAGTATTTT; CDR3 protein: CATSRGGGTDTQYF
V gene: TRBV9; D gene: .; clone size: once; J gene: TRBJ1-2; CDR3 DNA: TGTGCCAGCAGCGTACACACAATACACACTAACTATGGCTACACCTTC; CDR3 protein: CASSVHTIHTNYGYTF
V gene: TRBV4-3; D gene: TRBD1; clone size: .; J gene: TRBJ2-1; CDR3 DNA: TGCGCCAGCAGCCAAGATTCGGTGGGAGGACAGGGATCCAATGAGCAGTTCTTC; CDR3 protein: CASSQDSVGGQGSNEQFF
V gene: TRBV18; D gene: TRBD1; clone size: .; J gene: TRBJ1-2; CDR3 DNA: TGTGCCAGCTCACCACGGGACAGGAACCTTAACTATGGCTACACCTTC; CDR3 protein: CASSPRDRNLNYGYTF
V gene: TRBV5-6; D gene: .; clone size: .; J gene: TRBJ1-1; CDR3 DNA: TGTGCCAGCAGGTCTCAGAAGGGGGATACTGAAGCTTTCTTT; CDR3 protein: CASRSQKGDTEAFF
V gene: TRBV6-2/TRBV6-3; D gene: TRBD1; clone size: few; J gene: TRBJ1-3; CDR3 DNA: TGTGCCAGCAGCCCTGGACAGGTTCGCGCCAGACTCTCTGGAAACACCATATATTTT; CDR3 protein: CASSPGQVRARLSGNTIYF
V gene: TRBV4-1; D gene: .; clone size: .; J gene: TRBJ1-2; CDR3 DNA: TGCGCCAGCAGCCAAGGGGGCCAGGACGTTAACTATGGCTACACCTTC; CDR3 protein: CASSQGGQDVNYGYTF
V gene: TRBV5-1; D gene: .; clone size: .; J gene: TRBJ2-5; CDR3 DNA: TGCGCCAGCAGCTGGGGCCCCCTAGAGACCCAGTACTTC; CDR3 protein: CASSWGPLETQYF
V gene: TRBV5-6; D gene: .; clone size: .; J gene: TRBJ2-7; CDR3 DNA: TGTGCCAGCAGCTACCTAACAGCCGGCGGGAACGAGCAGTACTTC; CDR3 protein: CASSYLTAGGNEQYF
V gene: TRBV2; D gene: .; clone size: once; J gene: TRBJ2-3; CDR3 DNA: TGTGCCAGCAGTGATGCGGCGGGGAACACAGATACGCAGTATTTT; CDR3 protein: CASSDAAGNTDTQYF
V gene: TRBV4-1; D gene: TRBD2; clone size: .; J gene: TRBJ2-3; CDR3 DNA: TGCGCCAGCAGCCAAGATACAGCGGGAGGATCTGATACGCAGTATTTT; CDR3 protein: CASSQDTAGGSDTQYF
V gene: TRBV5-1; D gene: .; clone size: few; J gene: TRBJ1-1; CDR3 DNA: TGCGCCAGCAGCGCAACCAGGGACACTGAAGCTTTCTTT; CDR3 protein: CASSATRDTEAFF
V gene: TRBV28; D gene: TRBD1; clone size: .; J gene: TRBJ1-3; CDR3 DNA: TGTGCCAGCAGTTCGCGGACAGGGGCTGGAAACACCATATATTTT; CDR3 protein: CASSSRTGAGNTIYF
V gene: TRBV12-5; D gene: .; clone size: .; J gene: TRBJ1-2; CDR3 DNA: TGTGCTAGTGGTTCCGACAGCTACTATGGCTACACCTTC; CDR3 protein: CASGSDSYYGYTF
V gene: TRBV28; D gene: TRBD1; clone size: few; J gene: TRBJ1-6; CDR3 DNA: TGTGCCAGCAGTCGAGGACAGGTTAATTCACCCCTCCACTTT; CDR3 protein: CASSRGQVNSPLHF
V gene: TRBV3-1/TRBV3-2; D gene: .; clone size: once; J gene: TRBJ1-3; CDR3 DNA: TGTGCCAGCAGCCAAGCCCAATTCGGTGGAAACACCATATATTTT; CDR3 protein: CASSQAQFGGNTIYF
V gene: TRBV4-2; D gene: .; clone size: .; J gene: TRBJ1-5; CDR3 DNA: TGTGCCAGCAGCCAAGACCTTAGCAATCAGCCCCAGCATTTT; CDR3 protein: CASSQDLSNQPQHF
V gene: TRBV5-1; D gene: TRBD2; clone size: .; J gene: TRBJ2-1; CDR3 DNA: TGCGCCAGCAGCCGGGTCCCGGGACTAGGGAATGAGCAGTTCTTC; CDR3 protein: CASSRVPGLGNEQFF
V gene: TRBV28; D gene: .; clone size: .; J gene: TRBJ2-7; CDR3 DNA: TGTGCCAGCAGATCCGGTGCGCCCTACGAGCAGTACTTC; CDR3 protein: CASRSGAPYEQYF
V gene: TRBV7-3; D gene: TRBD2; clone size: .; J gene: TRBJ2-1; CDR3 DNA: TGTGCCAGCAGCTCCACCCGGCTAGCGGGAGTCTACAATGAGCAGTTCTTC; CDR3 protein: CASSSTRLAGVYNEQFF
V gene: TRBV3-1/TRBV3-2; D gene: TRBD1; clone size: .; J gene: TRBJ1-4; CDR3 DNA: TGTGCCAGCAGCCTGACAGGGGTTAATGAAAAACTGTTTTTT; CDR3 protein: CASSLTGVNEKLFF
V gene: TRBV7-3; D gene: .; clone size: .; J gene: TRBJ1-2; CDR3 DNA: TGTGCCAGCAGCCCTCGCCCGCCGCGTGTCGGAGCTAACTATGGCTACACCTTC; CDR3 protein: CASSPRPPRVGANYGYTF
V gene: TRBV2; D gene: .; clone size: .; J gene: TRBJ1-2; CDR3 DNA: TGTGCCAGCAGTGGGGAGACCCTTAACTATGGCTACACCTTC; CDR3 protein: CASSGETLNYGYTF
V gene: TRBV4-2; D gene: .; clone size: .; J gene: TRBJ1-5; CDR3 DNA: TGTGCCAGCAGCCCTCAGCCAGCTCAGGAACCCCAGCATTTT; CDR3 protein: CASSPQPAQEPQHF
V gene: TRBV9; D gene: TRBD2; clone size: .; J gene: TRBJ2-1; CDR3 DNA: TGTGCCAGCAGGAGCGGGGGGGCAGACAATGAGCAGTTCTTC; CDR3 protein: CASRSGGADNEQFF